These 32 T cell receptor beta chains were sequenced from one sample in a study of Ad26.COV2.S vaccination and SARS-CoV-2 variants. Clones were sequenced by immunoSEQ multiplex PCR, and TCRdb holds only the in-frame ones, with some missing. This table holds 440,000 or so clones, 89% found once. Treatment given: about 20 received Ad26.COV2.S at low or high dose, single or two shots; roughly five received placebo; per-sample allocation not given. Samples analyzed were those drawn on day 63 after the first vaccine or placebo injection. The input for sequencing was peripheral blood, taken in a trial of Ad26.COV2.S vaccine versus placebo. The receptors come from a person between 18 and 59 years old who received the Ad26.COV2.S COVID-19 vaccine or a placebo.

This rearrangement joins TRBV28 to TRBJ2-7, with D perhaps matching TRBD1 (5 bases). Trimming stripped 2 bases from V and 5 bases from J, with 16 bases between. The V gene's germline CDR1 is MDHEN and CDR2 SYDVKM. This CDR3 contains 15 residues. CDR3: CASSLAIMEGDEQYF. CDR3 DNA sequence: TGTGCCAGCAGTTTAGCGATTATGGAAGGGGACGAGCAGTACTTC.

The rearrangement links TRBV19 to TRBJ2-5, with D tentatively TRBD1 or TRBD2 (6 bases each). The CDR3 is 14 residues long. The V and J ends lost 10 bases and 3 bases respectively, with 18 bases between them. Germline CDR1 is LNHDA and CDR2 is SQIVND (reference sequence). CDR3 sequence (DNA): TGTGCCACTCAAGGGGGGAGTACCGAAGAGACCCAGTACTTC. It yields the protein CATQGGSTEETQYF. Full variable domain (remainder filled in from reference TRBV19 and TRBJ2-5): DGGITQSPKYLFRKEGQNVTLSCEQNLNHDAMYWYRQDPGQGLRLIYYSQIVNDFQKGDIAEGYSVSREKKESFPLTVTSAQKNPTAFYLCATQGGSTEETQYFGPGTRLLVL.

The chain carries TRBV6-5 and TRBJ1-2, with D possibly matching TRBD1 (6 bases). CDR1 MNHEY and CDR2 SVGAGI come from the germline V gene. This CDR3 has 13 residues. The V gene lost 5 bases and the J gene lost 5 bases, with 12 bases spanning the gap. The CDR3 nucleotides are TGTGCCAGCAGTCCGGACAGCATTTATGGCTACACCTTC. This encodes CASSPDSIYGYTF.

The chain carries TRBV7-3 and TRBJ1-1, with 11 positions matching TRBD1. There are 15 residues in the CDR3. V lost 2 bases to trimming and J lost 6 bases; unmatched junction nucleotides: 5. Germline V gene lookup returns CDR1 SGHTA and CDR2 FQGTGA. The CDR3 here is CASSLFGQGASEAFF. The CDR3 bases are TGTGCCAGCAGCTTATTCGGACAGGGGGCATCTGAAGCTTTCTTT.

V gene TRBV7-9 combines with J gene TRBJ2-2; 8 bases fit TRBD1. The CDR3 is 18 amino acids. The V segment lost 7 bases and the J segment 0 bases; nucleotides outside the gene matches: 13. Germline CDR1 is SEHNR and CDR2 is FQNEAQ (reference sequence). The CDR3 is CASNNMDRAIANTGELFF. DNA for the CDR3: TGTGCCAGCAATAACATGGACAGGGCAATTGCGAACACCGGGGAGCTGTTTTTT.

The genes are TRBV6-5 and TRBJ2-5, with D perhaps TRBD1 (6 bases). Trimming took off 10 bases at V and 4 bases at J, with 19 bases between the two ends. The CDR3 loop spans 14 amino acids. The germline CDR1 and CDR2 sequences are MNHEY and SVGAGI. The CDR3 DNA reads TGTGCCATAACACTACTTCGAGGGGGAGAGACCCAGTACTTC. It is translated as CAITLLRGGETQYF.

V gene TRBV5-1 combines with J gene TRBJ2-7; TRBD2 matches at 11 bases. The germline gives CDR1 SGHRS, CDR2 YFSETQ. Losses at the gene ends were 3 bases for V and 2 bases for J; bases not matched to a gene: 7. The CDR3 sequence is 16 residues long. This CDR3 reads CASSYNLAGGPYEQYF. The DNA for the CDR3 is TGCGCCAGCAGCTACAACTTAGCGGGAGGGCCCTACGAGCAGTACTTC.

The chain is built from TRBV6-6 and TRBJ2-1; possibly TRBD1 for D (5 bases). V lost 7 bases, J lost 5 bases, and 18 bases lay in between. The CDR3 has 15 residues. The germline gives CDR1 MNHNY, CDR2 SVGAGI (reference sequence). In nucleotides, the CDR3 is TGTGCCAGCATAGGCTATGCGCAGGGCAACAATGAGCAGTTCTTC. Translated: CASIGYAQGNNEQFF.

V is TRBV5-4 and J is TRBJ2-7; TRBD2 matches 12 bases. The CDR3 has 15 amino acids. Germline V gives CDR1 SGHNT, CDR2 YYREEE (reference sequence). V dropped 5 bases and J dropped 5; count of bases not matched to a gene: 8. CDR3 DNA: TGTGCCAGCAGATCGACTAGCGGGAGTGCCAACGAGCAGTACTTC. Amino acid sequence: CASRSTSGSANEQYF.

This clone was seen once. J is TRBJ2-3 and V is TRBV3-1 (or the pseudogene TRBV3-2), with 12 bases aligning to TRBD2. The CDR3 has 17 residues. The junction had 7 bases not matched to a gene; V was cut back by 4 bases and J by 2 bases. The germline V gene has CDR1 LGHDT and CDR2 YNNKEL (reference sequence). The CDR3: CASSLRSSGGATDTQYF. CDR3 bases: TGTGCCAGCAGCCTCCGTTCTAGCGGGGGGGCCACAGATACGCAGTATTTT.

This chain connects TRBV9 to TRBJ2-5; perhaps TRBD2 as D (5 bases). Germline values: CDR1 SGDLS, CDR2 YYNGEE. V was trimmed by 0 bases and J by 0 bases, leaving 12 bases between them. CDR3 length equals 16 residues. CDR3: CASSVGSSVDQETQYF. DNA of the CDR3: TGTGCCAGCAGCGTAGGTAGTAGCGTAGACCAAGAGACCCAGTACTTC.

The rearrangement uses TRBV4-2 and TRBJ2-1; weak D call: TRBD2 (7 bases). With 4 bases removed from V and 4 bases from J, the gap between germline ends came to 20 bases. CDR1 LGHNA and CDR2 YNFKEQ come from the germline V gene. This CDR3 region has 17 residues. CDR3 loop: CASSLHRAGGQYNEQFF. The CDR3 DNA reads TGTGCCAGCAGCCTCCATCGGGCCGGGGGGCAATACAATGAGCAGTTCTTC.

This clone was detected a few times. This rearrangement joins TRBV5-4 to TRBJ2-2; D not resolved. Trimming cost V 6 bases and J 2 bases, with 11 bases left between them. The germline CDR1 and CDR2 sequences are SGHNT and YYREEE (reference sequence). The length of the CDR3 is 14 residues. CDR3: CASNVDGNTGELFF. CDR3 sequence (DNA): TGTGCCAGCAACGTAGACGGCAACACCGGGGAGCTGTTTTTT.

The genes are TRBV6-6 and TRBJ2-2, with TRBD1 matching 8 bases. The CDR3 loop spans 16 amino acids. The ends lost 7 bases at V and 5 bases at J; junction bases unmatched: 12. Germline-derived CDR1 and CDR2 are MNHNY and SVGAGI (reference sequence). The CDR3 DNA reads TGTGCCAGCAAACTCTCTCGACAGGGGCGGACCGGGGAGCTGTTTTTT. Amino acid sequence: CASKLSRQGRTGELFF.

The V gene is TRBV28, the J gene TRBJ2-2, with TRBD1 matching over 7 bases. This CDR3 is built from 16 residues. The trim removed 2 bases at V and 3 bases at J, leaving 6 bases unmatched. The germline V gene encodes CDR1 MDHEN and CDR2 SYDVKM. The CDR3 region is CASSLLATGYTGELFF. CDR3 nucleotide sequence: TGTGCCAGCAGTTTACTGGCGACAGGGTACACCGGGGAGCTGTTTTTT. Full variable domain (rest looked up from reference TRBV28 and TRBJ2-2): DVKVTQSSRYLVKRTGEKVFLECVQDMDHENMFWYRQDPGLGLRLIYFSYDVKMKEKGDIPEGYSVSREKKERFSLILESASTNQTSMYLCASSLLATGYTGELFFGEGSRLTVL.

The chain recombines TRBV14 with TRBJ1-1; D is unclear. CDR1 and CDR2 from the germline V gene are SGHDN and FVKESK. Trimming took 3 bases from V and 0 from J, leaving 11 bases between them. The CDR3 runs 15 residues. The CDR3 is CASSQQRVMNTEAFF. The CDR3 DNA reads as TGTGCCAGCAGCCAGCAACGAGTGATGAACACTGAAGCTTTCTTT.

The chain has TRBV7-9 and TRBJ2-1, with D hard to call. Germline CDR1 SEHNR, CDR2 FQNEAQ (reference sequence). The V end lost 4 bases, the J end lost 7 bases, and 26 bases lay between the germline ends. This CDR3 has 18 amino acids. DNA of the CDR3: TGTGCCAGCAGCTCGAAAGGCCGTAGTCCGTCGCAACCGAATGAGCAGTTCTTC. This gives the protein CASSSKGRSPSQPNEQFF.

This clone was detected only once. The chain is built from TRBV7-8 and TRBJ2-4; the D gene could be TRBD1 or TRBD2 (5 bases each). Germline lookup yields CDR1 SGHVS and CDR2 FQNEAQ. This CDR3 contains 16 residues. V was cut by 5 bases and J by 0 bases, with 14 bases left in between. The CDR3 DNA sequence: TGTGCCAGCAGCCGGACCGGGGCAGAAGCCAAAAACATTCAGTACTTC. Its translation: CASSRTGAEAKNIQYF.

The V and J genes are TRBV7-8 and TRBJ2-2, with no clear D. The CDR3 totals 17 residues. Germline V lookup: CDR1 SGHVS, CDR2 FQNEAQ. V dropped 5 bases and J dropped 1 base, with 17 bases sitting between them. The chain's CDR3 is CASSIYSAPENTGELFF. Written as DNA, the CDR3 is TGTGCCAGCAGCATCTACAGCGCACCTGAGAACACCGGGGAGCTGTTTTTT.

The rearrangement joins TRBV10-1 to TRBJ2-5; D is uncertain. V shed 2 bases and J shed 2 bases, with 3 bases lying between them. This CDR3 is 12 amino acids long. Germline-derived CDR1 and CDR2 are WNHNN and SYGVQD (reference sequence). The CDR3 DNA follows: TGCGCCAGCAGTGAGACACAAGAGACCCAGTACTTC. It yields the protein CASSETQETQYF.

V is TRBV6-5 and J is TRBJ2-1, with 9 bases identical to TRBD2. The germline gives CDR1 MNHEY, CDR2 SVGAGI. Germline trimming cut 5 bases from V and 6 bases from J; bases unmatched to any gene: 5. CDR3 length: 14 residues. CDR3 sequence (DNA): TGTGCCAGCAGTCAACAGACTAGCGGCAATGAGCAGTTCTTC. Its protein product is CASSQQTSGNEQFF.

V and J are TRBV25-1 and TRBJ2-7, with 10 bases lining up with TRBD2. J lost 4 bases, V lost 7 bases, and 4 bases had no gene match. This CDR3 has 13 amino acids. CDR1 and CDR2 from the germline V gene are MGHDK and SYGVNS. CDR3 in amino acids: CASKAGGDYEQYF. The CDR3, as DNA: TGTGCCAGCAAAGCGGGAGGGGATTACGAGCAGTACTTC.

This chain's CDR3 is CASSLLSGAENEQFF. The DNA for the CDR3 is TGTGCCAGCAGCTTATTAAGCGGGGCGGAGAATGAGCAGTTCTTC. The J gene is TRBJ2-1, the V gene TRBV7-2, with 7 bases that match TRBD2. The germline CDR1 and CDR2 sequences are SGHTA and FQGNSA. This CDR3 has 15 amino acids. Trimming removed 2 bases from V and 7 bases from J; junction bases left unmatched: 8.

The chain recombines TRBV6-5 with TRBJ2-7, with 7 bases fitting TRBD1. The CDR3 extends over 14 amino acids. Germline loops: CDR1 MNHEY, CDR2 SVGAGI. Losses at the gene ends were 2 bases for V and 7 bases for J; bases not matched to a gene: 8. The CDR3 loop is CASSYSDRVREQYF. CDR3 DNA: TGTGCCAGCAGTTACAGTGACAGGGTTCGGGAGCAGTACTTC.

The CDR3 DNA reads TGTGCCAGCAGCTTCGGTCCCTCCACAGAAGCAACCCTGCGGGCTTTCTTT. This codes for CASSFGPSTEATLRAFF. This sequence joins TRBV5-4 and TRBJ1-1; D remains ambiguous. The V gene lost 2 bases and the J gene lost 11 bases, with 28 bases spanning the gap. The CDR3 has 17 residues. The germline V gene has CDR1 SGHNT and CDR2 YYREEE (reference sequence). The full variable domain, in which reference TRBV5-4 and TRBJ1-1 provide the parts outside the CDR3, is ETGVTQSPTHLIKTRGQQVTLRCSSQSGHNTVSWYQQALGQGPQFIFQYYREEENGRGNFPPRFSGLQFPNYSSELNVNALELDDSALYLCASSFGPSTEATLRAFFGQGTRLTVV.

This chain connects TRBV11-2 to TRBJ2-5, with 8 positions matching TRBD2. The germline V gene has CDR1 SGHAT and CDR2 FQNNGV. This CDR3 is built from 16 residues. After removal of 1 base from V and 3 bases from J, the junction contained 7 bases not matched to a gene. CDR3: CASSLGISGGEETQYF. The CDR3 region has the DNA TGTGCCAGCAGCTTAGGTATCAGCGGGGGAGAAGAGACCCAGTACTTC.

V gene TRBV7-8 combines with J gene TRBJ1-2, with D maybe TRBD1 (5 bases). Germline values: CDR1 SGHVS, CDR2 FQNEAQ. The CDR3 is 13 residues long. Trimming took 4 bases from V and 4 from J, leaving 10 bases between them. The CDR3 sequence: CASSSEGPYGYTF. The DNA for the CDR3 is TGTGCCAGCAGCTCCGAGGGACCCTATGGCTACACCTTC.

This chain links TRBV7-9 with TRBJ1-2, with D possibly TRBD1 on 5 matching bases. The CDR3 length is 12 residues. CDR1 SEHNR and CDR2 FQNEAQ come from the germline V gene (reference sequence). Trimming stripped 1 base from V and 8 bases from J, with 8 bases between. The CDR3 nucleotides read TGTGCCAGCAGCTTAGTGGGGGACGGCTACACCTTC. This codes for CASSLVGDGYTF.

This chain connects TRBV4-3 to TRBJ1-2; D call uncertain. Germline-derived CDR1 and CDR2 are LGHNA and YSLEER. V was pared by 2 bases and J by 4 bases, with 14 bases between. CDR3 size: 15 residues. The CDR3 loop is CASSQNKGRTYGYTF. For the CDR3, the DNA is TGCGCCAGCAGCCAAAATAAGGGTCGAACCTATGGCTACACCTTC.

The chain has TRBV2 and TRBJ1-5; D uncertain. Trimming removed 6 bases at V and 4 bases at J, with 13 bases between. The germline CDR1 and CDR2 sequences are SNHLY and FYNNEI. The CDR3 runs 14 residues. CDR3 in DNA: TGTGCCAGCAGGGACGGGAGTGCAAATCAGCCCCAGCATTTT. Its translation is CASRDGSANQPQHF.

This clone was seen only once. V is TRBV9 and J is TRBJ2-2; TRBD1 agrees at 8 bases. The V segment lost 4 bases and the J segment 4 bases; nucleotides outside the gene matches: 6. Germline V lookup: CDR1 SGDLS, CDR2 YYNGEE. CDR3 length: 15 amino acids. This CDR3 is CASSTRTGSTGELFF. The CDR3 DNA sequence: TGTGCCAGCAGCACTAGGACAGGGAGCACCGGGGAGCTGTTTTTT.

The chain carries TRBV18 and TRBJ1-3; no clear D. Germline lookup yields CDR1 KGHSH and CDR2 LQKENI. The CDR3 spans 15 residues. V was pared by 3 bases and J by 2 bases, with 11 bases between. The CDR3 loop reads CASSPTGNTGNTIYF. CDR3 DNA sequence: TGTGCCAGCTCACCGACCGGTAATACTGGAAACACCATATATTTT.